This note documents a single T cell receptor beta chain sequence. Its antigen is undetermined. The data were produced by immunoSEQ multiplex PCR, yet TCRdb's version contains in-frame clones alone and is incomplete. This table holds some 140,000 clones, roughly 90% found once. These data are taken from a study of cytomegalovirus exposure and HLA in healthy donors. Turning to the study itself: The same platform was used for the 110 or so validation repertoires and the approximately 670 first-cohort repertoires, a later analysis reported.

J was trimmed by 0 bases and V by 4 bases; bases with no gene match: 4. Germline loops: CDR1 ENHRY, CDR2 SYGVKD. This CDR3 comprises 17 residues. Study-level points and caveats: Reports described diagnosis of cytomegalovirus status by the classifier as highly specific and sensitive. In vitro checks showed that a few CMV-associated chains really do target CMV antigens.

The J gene is TRBJ1-4, the V gene TRBV10-3; 11 positions agree with TRBD1. The sample taken for sequencing was PBMCs. The sequence was obtained from a man younger than 35 in good health and CMV-seronegative. CDR3 sequence (DNA): TGTGCCATCAGTGCCCGGGACAGGGGGTCAACTAATGAAAAACTGTTTTTT. Protein: CAISARDRGSTNEKLFF.